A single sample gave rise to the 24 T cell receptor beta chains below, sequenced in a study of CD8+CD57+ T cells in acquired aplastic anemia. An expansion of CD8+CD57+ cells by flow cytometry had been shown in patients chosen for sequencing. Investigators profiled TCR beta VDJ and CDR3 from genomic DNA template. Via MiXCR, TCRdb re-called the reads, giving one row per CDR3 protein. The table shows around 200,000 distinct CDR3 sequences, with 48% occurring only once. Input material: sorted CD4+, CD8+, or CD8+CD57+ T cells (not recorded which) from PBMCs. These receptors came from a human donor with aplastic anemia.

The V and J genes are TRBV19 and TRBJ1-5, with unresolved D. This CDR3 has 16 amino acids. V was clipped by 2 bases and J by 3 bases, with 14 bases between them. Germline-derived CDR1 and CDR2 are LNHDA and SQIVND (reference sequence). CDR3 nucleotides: TGTGCCAGTAGTATAAGACTCGGCAGTACCAATCAGCCCCAGCATTTT. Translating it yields CASSIRLGSTNQPQHF.

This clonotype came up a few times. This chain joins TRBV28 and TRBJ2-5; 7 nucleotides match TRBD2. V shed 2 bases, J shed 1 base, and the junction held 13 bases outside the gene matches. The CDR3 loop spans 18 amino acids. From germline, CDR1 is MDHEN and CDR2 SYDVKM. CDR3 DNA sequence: TGTGCCAGCAGTTTAACGGTAGACTGGGTAGCGGGCCAAGAGACCCAGTACTTC. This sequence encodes CASSLTVDWVAGQETQYF.

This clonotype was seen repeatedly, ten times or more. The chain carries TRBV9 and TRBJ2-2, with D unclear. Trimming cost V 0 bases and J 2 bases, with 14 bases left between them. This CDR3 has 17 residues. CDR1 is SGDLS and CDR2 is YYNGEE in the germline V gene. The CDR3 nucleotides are TGTGCCAGCAGCGTAGGCCCAAAGGGTTTAAACACCGGGGAGCTGTTTTTT. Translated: CASSVGPKGLNTGELFF.

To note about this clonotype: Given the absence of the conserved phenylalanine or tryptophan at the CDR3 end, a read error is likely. The CDR3 bases are TGTGCCACCAGTGGCCGGGACTCTAGAAACACCATATATTCT. This gives the protein CATSGRDSRNTIYS. The V call is TRBV24-1, the J call TRBJ1-3, with D tentatively TRBD1 (5 bases). This CDR3 has 14 residues. CDR1 is KGHDR and CDR2 is SFDVKD in the germline V gene.

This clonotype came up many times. The CDR3 DNA sequence: TGTGCCAGCAGCGTAGGTGTAGGGACGAACTATGAAAAACTGTTTTTT. It encodes CASSVGVGTNYEKLFF. This rearrangement joins TRBV9 to TRBJ1-4; tentative D call: TRBD1 (5 bases). Trimming took 0 bases from V and 6 from J, leaving 15 bases between them. Germline lookup yields CDR1 SGDLS and CDR2 YYNGEE. The CDR3 has 16 amino acids.

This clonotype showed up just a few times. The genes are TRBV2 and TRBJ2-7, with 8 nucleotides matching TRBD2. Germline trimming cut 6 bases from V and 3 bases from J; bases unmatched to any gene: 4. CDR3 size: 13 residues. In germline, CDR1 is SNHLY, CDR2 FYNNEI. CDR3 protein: CASSPGGGYEQYF. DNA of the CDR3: TGTGCCAGCAGCCCGGGGGGGGGCTACGAGCAGTACTTC.

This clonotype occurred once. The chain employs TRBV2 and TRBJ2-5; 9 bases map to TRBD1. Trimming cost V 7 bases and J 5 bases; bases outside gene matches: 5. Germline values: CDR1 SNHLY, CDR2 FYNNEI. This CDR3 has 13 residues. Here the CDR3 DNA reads TGTGCCAGCATGGGGACAGGGCTGGAGACCCAGTACTTC. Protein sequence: CASMGTGLETQYF.

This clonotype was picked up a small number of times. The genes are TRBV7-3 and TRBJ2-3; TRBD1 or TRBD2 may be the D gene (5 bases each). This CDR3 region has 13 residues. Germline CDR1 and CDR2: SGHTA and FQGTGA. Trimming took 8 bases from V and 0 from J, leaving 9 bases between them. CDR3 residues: CASGTFSTDTQYF. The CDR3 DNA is TGTGCCAGCGGGACGTTTAGCACAGATACGCAGTATTTT.

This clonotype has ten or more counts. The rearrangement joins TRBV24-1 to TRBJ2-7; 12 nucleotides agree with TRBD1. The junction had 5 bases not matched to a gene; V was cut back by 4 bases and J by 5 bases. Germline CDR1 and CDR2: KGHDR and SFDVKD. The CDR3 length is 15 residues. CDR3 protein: CATSDPGQGAHEQYF. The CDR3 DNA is TGTGCCACCAGTGACCCGGGACAGGGGGCCCACGAGCAGTACTTC.

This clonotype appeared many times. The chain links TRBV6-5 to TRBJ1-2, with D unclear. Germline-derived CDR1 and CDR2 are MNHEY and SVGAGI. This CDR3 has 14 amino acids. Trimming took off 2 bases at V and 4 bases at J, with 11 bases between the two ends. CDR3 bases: TGTGCCAGCAGTTACGACCCCAGAAGCTATGGCTACACCTTC. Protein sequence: CASSYDPRSYGYTF.

The CDR3, as DNA: TGTGCCAGCAGCCGCCTGGGTGTTACTGAAGCTTTCTTT. It yields the protein CASSRLGVTEAFF. The chain joins TRBV7-9 to TRBJ1-1; D unclear. Germline-derived CDR1 and CDR2 are SEHNR and FQNEAQ (reference sequence). The CDR3 consists of 13 residues. Trimming shortened V by 5 bases and J by 5 bases, and 12 bases separated the two germline ends. Using reference TRBV7-9 and TRBJ1-1 for the parts outside the CDR3, the full variable domain is DTGVSQNPRHKITKRGQNVTFRCDPISEHNRLYWYRQTLGQGPEFLTYFQNEAQLEKSRLLSDRFSAERPKGSFSTLEIQRTEQGDSAMYLCASSRLGVTEAFFGQGTRLTVV.

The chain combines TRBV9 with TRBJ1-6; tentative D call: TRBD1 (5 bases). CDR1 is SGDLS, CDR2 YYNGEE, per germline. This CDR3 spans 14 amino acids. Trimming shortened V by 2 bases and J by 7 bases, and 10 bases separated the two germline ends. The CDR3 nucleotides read TGTGCCAGCAGCGTTGGGACGGTAAATTCACCCCTCCACTTT. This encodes CASSVGTVNSPLHF.

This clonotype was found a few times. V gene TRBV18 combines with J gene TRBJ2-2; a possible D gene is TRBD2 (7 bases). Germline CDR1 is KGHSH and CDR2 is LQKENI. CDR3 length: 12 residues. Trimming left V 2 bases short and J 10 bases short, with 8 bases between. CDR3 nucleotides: TGTGCCAGCTCACCAGCGGGGGCGGAGCTGTTTTTT. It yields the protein CASSPAGAELFF.

CDR3 nucleotide sequence: TGTGCCAGCGGAAAGACTGACTATGGCTACACCTTC. This gives the protein CASGKTDYGYTF. The V and J genes are TRBV7-8 and TRBJ1-2; D gene ambiguous. Germline assignment: CDR1 SGHVS and CDR2 FQNEAQ. The germline V and J ends were trimmed by 8 bases and 3 bases, with 10 bases remaining between them. This CDR3 region has 12 residues.

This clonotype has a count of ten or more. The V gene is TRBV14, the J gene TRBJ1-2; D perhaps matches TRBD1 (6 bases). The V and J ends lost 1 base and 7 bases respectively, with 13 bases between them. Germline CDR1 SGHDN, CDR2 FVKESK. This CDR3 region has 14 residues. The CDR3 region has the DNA TGTGCCAGCAGCCAAGTAACGGGGGCGTTTGGCTACACCTTC. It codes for CASSQVTGAFGYTF.

The CDR3 protein is CASSQFVLSTNTGELFF. The DNA for the CDR3 is TGTGCCAGCAGCCAATTCGTCTTGTCTACCAACACCGGGGAGCTGTTTTTT. V usage is TRBV9 and J usage is TRBJ2-2; D is uncertain. The germline V and J ends were trimmed by 4 bases and 2 bases, with 18 bases remaining between them. The CDR3 has 17 amino acids. CDR1 is SGDLS and CDR2 is YYNGEE in the germline V gene.

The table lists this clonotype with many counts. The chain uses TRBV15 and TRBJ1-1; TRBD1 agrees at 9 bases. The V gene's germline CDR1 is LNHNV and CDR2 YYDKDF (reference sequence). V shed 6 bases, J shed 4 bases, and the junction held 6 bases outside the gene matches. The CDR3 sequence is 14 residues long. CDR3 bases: TGTGCCACCAGATTAACAGGGGGCGGCACTGAAGCTTTCTTT. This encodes CATRLTGGGTEAFF.

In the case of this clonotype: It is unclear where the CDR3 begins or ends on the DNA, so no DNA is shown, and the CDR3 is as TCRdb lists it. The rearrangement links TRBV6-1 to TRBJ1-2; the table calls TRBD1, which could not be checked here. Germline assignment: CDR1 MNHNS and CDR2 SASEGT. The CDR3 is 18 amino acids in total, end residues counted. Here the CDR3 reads CASSESGQSYGYTFGSTF.

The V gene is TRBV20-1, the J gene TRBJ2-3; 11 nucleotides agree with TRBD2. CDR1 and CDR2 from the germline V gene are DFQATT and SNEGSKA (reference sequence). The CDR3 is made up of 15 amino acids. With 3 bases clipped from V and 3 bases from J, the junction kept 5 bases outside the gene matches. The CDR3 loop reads CSARTGLADTDTQYF. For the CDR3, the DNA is TGCAGTGCTAGGACGGGACTAGCGGATACAGATACGCAGTATTTT.

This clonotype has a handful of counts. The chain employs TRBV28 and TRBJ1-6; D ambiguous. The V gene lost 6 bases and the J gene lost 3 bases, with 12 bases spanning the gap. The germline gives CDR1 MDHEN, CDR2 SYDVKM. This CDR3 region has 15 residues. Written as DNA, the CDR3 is TGTGCCAGCAGGGGGAGACAAATCTATAATTCACCCCTCCACTTT. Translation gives CASRGRQIYNSPLHF.

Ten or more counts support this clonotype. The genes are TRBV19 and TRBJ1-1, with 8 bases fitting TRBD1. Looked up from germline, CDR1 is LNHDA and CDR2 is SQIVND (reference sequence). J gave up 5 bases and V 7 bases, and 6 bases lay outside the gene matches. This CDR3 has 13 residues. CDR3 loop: CASTQGAGTEAFF. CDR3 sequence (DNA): TGTGCCAGTACTCAGGGGGCAGGGACTGAAGCTTTCTTT.

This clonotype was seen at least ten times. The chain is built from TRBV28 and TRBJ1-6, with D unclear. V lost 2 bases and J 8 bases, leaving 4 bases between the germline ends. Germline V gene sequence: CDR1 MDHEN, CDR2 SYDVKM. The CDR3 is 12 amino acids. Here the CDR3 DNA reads TGTGCCAGCAGTTTAAGGGATTCACCCCTCCACTTT. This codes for CASSLRDSPLHF. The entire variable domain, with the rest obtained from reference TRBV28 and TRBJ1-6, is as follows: DVKVTQSSRYLVKRTGEKVFLECVQDMDHENMFWYRQDPGLGLRLIYFSYDVKMKEKGDIPEGYSVSREKKERFSLILESASTNQTSMYLCASSLRDSPLHFGNGTRLTVT.

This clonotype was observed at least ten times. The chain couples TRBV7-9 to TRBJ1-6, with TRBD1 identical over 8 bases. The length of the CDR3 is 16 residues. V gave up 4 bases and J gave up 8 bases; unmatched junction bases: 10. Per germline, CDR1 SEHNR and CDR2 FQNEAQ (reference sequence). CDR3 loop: CASSSAGTGQHSPLHF. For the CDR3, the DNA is TGTGCCAGCAGCTCCGCCGGGACAGGCCAGCATTCACCCCTCCACTTT.

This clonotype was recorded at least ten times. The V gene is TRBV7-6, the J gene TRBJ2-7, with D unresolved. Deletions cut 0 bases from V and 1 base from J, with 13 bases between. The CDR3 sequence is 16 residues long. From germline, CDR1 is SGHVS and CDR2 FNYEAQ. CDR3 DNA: TGTGCCAGCAGCTTAGCAGGCACGGGTGGTTCCTACGAGCAGTACTTC. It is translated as CASSLAGTGGSYEQYF.